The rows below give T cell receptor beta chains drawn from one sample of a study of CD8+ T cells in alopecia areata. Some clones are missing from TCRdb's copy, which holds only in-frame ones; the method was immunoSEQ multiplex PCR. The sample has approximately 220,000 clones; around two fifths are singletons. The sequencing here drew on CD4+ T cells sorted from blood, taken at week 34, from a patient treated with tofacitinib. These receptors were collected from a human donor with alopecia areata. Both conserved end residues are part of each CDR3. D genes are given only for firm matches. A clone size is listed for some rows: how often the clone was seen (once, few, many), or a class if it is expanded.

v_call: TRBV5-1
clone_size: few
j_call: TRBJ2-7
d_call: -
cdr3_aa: CASRGTVSYEQYF
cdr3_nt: TGCGCCAGCCGCGGGACAGTCTCCTACGAGCAGTACTTC

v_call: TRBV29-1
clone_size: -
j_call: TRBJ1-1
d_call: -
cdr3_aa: CSVYPGTPNTEAFF
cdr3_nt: TGCAGCGTCTACCCCGGGACACCGAACACTGAAGCTTTCTTT

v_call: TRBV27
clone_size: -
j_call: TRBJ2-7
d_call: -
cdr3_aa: CASSLGRGWSYEQYF
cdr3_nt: TGTGCCAGCAGTTTAGGCAGGGGTTGGTCCTACGAGCAGTACTTC

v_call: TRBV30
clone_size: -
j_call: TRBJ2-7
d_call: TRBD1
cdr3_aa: CAWSLTGVYEQYF
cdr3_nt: TGTGCCTGGAGTCTTACAGGGGTCTACGAGCAGTACTTC

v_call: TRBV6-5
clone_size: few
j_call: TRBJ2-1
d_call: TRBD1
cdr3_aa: CASSSDRGEYNEQFF
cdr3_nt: TGTGCCAGCAGTTCCGACAGGGGGGAGTACAATGAGCAGTTCTTC

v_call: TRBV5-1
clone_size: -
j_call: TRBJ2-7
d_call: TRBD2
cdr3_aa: CASSLGTSGRARRYEQYF
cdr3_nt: TGCGCCAGCAGCTTGGGTACTAGCGGGAGGGCCAGGAGGTACGAGCAGTACTTC

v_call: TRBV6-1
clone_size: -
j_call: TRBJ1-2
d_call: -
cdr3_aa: CASSEEQAYGYTF
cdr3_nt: TGTGCCAGCAGTGAAGAACAGGCCTATGGCTACACCTTC

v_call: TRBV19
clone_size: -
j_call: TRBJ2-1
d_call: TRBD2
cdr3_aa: CASSTSPGLAGFSQFF
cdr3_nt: TGTGCCAGTAGTACCTCTCCGGGACTAGCGGGCTTCTCACAGTTCTTC

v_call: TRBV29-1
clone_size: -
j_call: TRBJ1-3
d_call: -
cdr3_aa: CSAQMLSGNTIYF
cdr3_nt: TGCAGCGCCCAAATGCTCTCTGGAAACACCATATATTTT

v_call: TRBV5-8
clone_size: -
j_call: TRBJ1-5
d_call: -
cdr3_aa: CASSLQGNQPQHF
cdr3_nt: TGTGCCAGCAGCTTGCAGGGCAATCAGCCCCAGCATTTT

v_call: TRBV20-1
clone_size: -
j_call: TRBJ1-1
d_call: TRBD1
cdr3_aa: CRPGQGTEAFF
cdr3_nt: TGCAGACCCGGACAGGGGACTGAAGCTTTCTTT

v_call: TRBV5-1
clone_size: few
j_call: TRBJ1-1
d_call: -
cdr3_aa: CASSPTGRGTEAFF
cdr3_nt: TGCGCCAGCAGCCCCACCGGTCGGGGAACTGAAGCTTTCTTT

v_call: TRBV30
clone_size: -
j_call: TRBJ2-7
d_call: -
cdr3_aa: CAWIQPGSYEQYF
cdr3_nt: TGTGCCTGGATACAACCGGGCTCCTACGAGCAGTACTTC

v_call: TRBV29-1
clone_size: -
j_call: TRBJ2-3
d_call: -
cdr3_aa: CSVARGPGGDTQYF
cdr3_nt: TGCAGCGTTGCCAGGGGCCCCGGGGGAGATACGCAGTATTTT

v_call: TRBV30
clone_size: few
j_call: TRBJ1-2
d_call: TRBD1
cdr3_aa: CAWIQGDYGYTF
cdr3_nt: TGTGCCTGGATACAGGGGGACTATGGCTACACCTTC

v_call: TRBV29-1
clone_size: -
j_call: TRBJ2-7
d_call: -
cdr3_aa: CSDPVERDYEQYF
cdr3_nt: TGCAGCGACCCCGTTGAAAGGGACTACGAGCAGTACTTC

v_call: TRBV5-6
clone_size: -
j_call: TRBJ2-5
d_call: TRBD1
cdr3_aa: CASRGWTGFQETQYF
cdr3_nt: TGTGCCAGCAGAGGTTGGACAGGTTTCCAAGAGACCCAGTACTTC

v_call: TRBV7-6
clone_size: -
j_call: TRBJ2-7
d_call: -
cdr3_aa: CASSPGTYNEQYF
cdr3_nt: TGTGCCAGCAGCCCGGGGACTTACAACGAGCAGTACTTC

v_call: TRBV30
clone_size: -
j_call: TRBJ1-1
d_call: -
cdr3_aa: CAWQKRENTEAFF
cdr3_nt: TGTGCCTGGCAAAAAAGGGAGAACACTGAAGCTTTCTTT

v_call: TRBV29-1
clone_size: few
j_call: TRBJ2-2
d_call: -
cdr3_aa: CSVPDWVTGELFF
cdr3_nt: TGCAGCGTTCCTGACTGGGTCACCGGGGAGCTGTTTTTT

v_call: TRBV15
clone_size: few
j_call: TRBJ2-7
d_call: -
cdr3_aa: CATSRDRGFYEQYF
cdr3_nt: TGTGCCACCAGCAGAGATCGCGGCTTCTACGAGCAGTACTTC

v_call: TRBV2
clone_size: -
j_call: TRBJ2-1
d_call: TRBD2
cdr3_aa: CASSEKVGLGYEQFF
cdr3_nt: TGTGCCAGCAGTGAAAAGGTGGGACTAGGCTATGAGCAGTTCTTC

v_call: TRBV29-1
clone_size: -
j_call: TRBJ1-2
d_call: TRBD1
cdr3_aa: CSAQGANYGYTF
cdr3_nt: TGCAGCGCGCAGGGGGCTAACTATGGCTACACCTTC

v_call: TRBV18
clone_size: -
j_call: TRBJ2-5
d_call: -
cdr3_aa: CASSPPDRRGETQYF
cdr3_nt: TGTGCCAGCTCACCACCGGACAGGAGGGGAGAGACCCAGTACTTC

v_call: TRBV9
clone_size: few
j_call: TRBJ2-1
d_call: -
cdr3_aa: CASSVVSGEPFF
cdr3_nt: TGTGCCAGCAGCGTAGTTTCAGGGGAGCCGTTCTTC

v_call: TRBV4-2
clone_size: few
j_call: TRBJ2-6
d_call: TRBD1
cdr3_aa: CASSQETGVSGANVLTF
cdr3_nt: TGTGCCAGCAGCCAAGAGACAGGGGTATCTGGGGCCAACGTCCTGACTTTC

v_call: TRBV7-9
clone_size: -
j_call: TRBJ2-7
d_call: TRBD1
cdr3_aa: CASSSRPGQGDEQYF
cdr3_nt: TGTGCCAGCAGCTCCAGACCGGGACAGGGAGACGAGCAGTACTTC

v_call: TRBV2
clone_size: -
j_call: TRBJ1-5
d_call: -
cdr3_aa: CASSEAGGRSNQPQHF
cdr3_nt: TGTGCCAGCAGTGAAGCAGGGGGAAGGAGCAATCAGCCCCAGCATTTT

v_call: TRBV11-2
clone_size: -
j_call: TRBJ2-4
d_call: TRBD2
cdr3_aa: CASSSLGGDRRNIQYF
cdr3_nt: TGTGCCAGCAGCTCCCTGGGAGGGGACCGCAGAAACATTCAGTACTTC

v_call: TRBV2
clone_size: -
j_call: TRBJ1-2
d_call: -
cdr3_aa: CASSSPGQPNYGYTF
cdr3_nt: TGTGCCAGCAGCTCGCCGGGACAACCTAACTATGGCTACACCTTC

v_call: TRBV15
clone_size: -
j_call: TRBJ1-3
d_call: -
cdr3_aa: CATSRGVVRDTIYF
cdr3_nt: TGTGCCACCAGCAGAGGGGTCGTACGAGACACCATATATTTT

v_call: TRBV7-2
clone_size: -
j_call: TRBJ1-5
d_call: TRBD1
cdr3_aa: CASSLVGQGARQPQHF
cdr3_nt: TGTGCCAGCAGCTTAGTAGGACAGGGGGCTCGCCAGCCCCAGCATTTT

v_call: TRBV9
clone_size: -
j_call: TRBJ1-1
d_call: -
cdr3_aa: CASSPMGDQDTEAFF
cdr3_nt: TGTGCCAGCAGCCCCATGGGAGATCAGGACACTGAAGCTTTCTTT

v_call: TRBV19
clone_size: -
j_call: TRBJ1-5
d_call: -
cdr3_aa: CASNWRGNQPQHF
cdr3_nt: TGTGCCAGTAATTGGAGGGGCAATCAGCCCCAGCATTTT

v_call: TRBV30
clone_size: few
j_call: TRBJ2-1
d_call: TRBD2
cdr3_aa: CAWGTIAGLGHEQFF
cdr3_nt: TGTGCCTGGGGGACAATAGCGGGATTAGGGCATGAGCAGTTCTTC

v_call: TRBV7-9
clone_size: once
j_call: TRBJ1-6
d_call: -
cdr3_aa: CASSLTGGRNSPLHF
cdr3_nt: TGTGCCAGCAGCCTCACCGGGGGACGGAATTCACCCCTCCACTTT

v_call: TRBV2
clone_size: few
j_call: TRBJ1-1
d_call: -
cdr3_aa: CASSERAYTEAFF
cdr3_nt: TGTGCCAGCAGTGAAAGGGCCTACACTGAAGCTTTCTTT

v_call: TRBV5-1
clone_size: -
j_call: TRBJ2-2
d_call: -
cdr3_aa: CASSLGSNTGELFF
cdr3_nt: TGCGCCAGCAGCTTGGGATCGAACACCGGGGAGCTGTTTTTT

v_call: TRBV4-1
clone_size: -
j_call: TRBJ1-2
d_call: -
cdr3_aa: CASRTFVLGETNYGYTF
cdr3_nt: TGCGCCAGCCGAACCTTCGTTTTGGGAGAGACTAACTATGGCTACACCTTC

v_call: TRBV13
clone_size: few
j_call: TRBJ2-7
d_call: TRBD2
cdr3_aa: CASSLTALAGESFEQYF
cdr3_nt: TGTGCCAGCAGCTTAACCGCACTAGCGGGAGAATCGTTCGAGCAGTACTTC

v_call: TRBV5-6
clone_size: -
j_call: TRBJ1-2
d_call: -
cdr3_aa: CASSFLGRENYGYTF
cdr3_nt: TGTGCCAGCAGCTTCTTAGGCCGAGAGAACTATGGCTACACCTTC

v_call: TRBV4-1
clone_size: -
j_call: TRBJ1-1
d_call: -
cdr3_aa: CASSQDQGENTEAFF
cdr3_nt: TGCGCCAGCAGCCAAGATCAAGGGGAGAACACTGAAGCTTTCTTT

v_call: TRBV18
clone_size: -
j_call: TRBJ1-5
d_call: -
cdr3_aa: CASSPSINQPQHF
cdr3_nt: TGTGCCAGCTCACCATCCATCAATCAGCCCCAGCATTTT